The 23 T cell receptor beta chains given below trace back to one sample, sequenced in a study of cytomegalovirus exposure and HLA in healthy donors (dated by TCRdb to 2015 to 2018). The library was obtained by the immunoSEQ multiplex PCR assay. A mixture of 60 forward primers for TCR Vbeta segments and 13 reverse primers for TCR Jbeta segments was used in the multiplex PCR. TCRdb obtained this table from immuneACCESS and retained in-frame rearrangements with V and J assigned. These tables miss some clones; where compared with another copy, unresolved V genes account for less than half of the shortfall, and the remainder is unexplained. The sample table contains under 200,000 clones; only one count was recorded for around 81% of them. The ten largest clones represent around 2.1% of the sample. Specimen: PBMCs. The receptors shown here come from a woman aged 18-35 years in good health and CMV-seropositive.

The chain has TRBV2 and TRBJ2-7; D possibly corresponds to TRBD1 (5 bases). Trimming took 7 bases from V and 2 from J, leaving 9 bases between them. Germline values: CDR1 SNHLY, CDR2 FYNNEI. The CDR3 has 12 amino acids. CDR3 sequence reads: CASTVGAYEQYF. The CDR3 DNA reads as TGTGCCAGCACCGTAGGGGCCTACGAGCAGTACTTC.

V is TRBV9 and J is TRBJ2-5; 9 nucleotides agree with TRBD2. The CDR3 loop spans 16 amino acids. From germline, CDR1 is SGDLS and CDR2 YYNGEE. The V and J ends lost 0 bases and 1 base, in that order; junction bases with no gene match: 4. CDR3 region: CASSVGLAGFQETQYF. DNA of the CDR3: TGTGCCAGCAGCGTAGGGCTAGCGGGGTTCCAAGAGACCCAGTACTTC.

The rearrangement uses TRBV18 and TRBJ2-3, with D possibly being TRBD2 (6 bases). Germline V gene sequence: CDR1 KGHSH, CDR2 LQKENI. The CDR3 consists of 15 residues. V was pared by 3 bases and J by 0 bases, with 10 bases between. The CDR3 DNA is TGTGCCAGCTCACCGGTCGGGGGAAGCACAGATACGCAGTATTTT. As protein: CASSPVGGSTDTQYF. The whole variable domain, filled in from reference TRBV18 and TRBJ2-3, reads NAGVMQNPRHLVRRRGQEARLRCSPMKGHSHVYWYRQLPEEGLKFMVYLQKENIIDESGMPKERFSAEFPKEGPSILRIQQVVRGDSAAYFCASSPVGGSTDTQYFGPGTRLTVL.

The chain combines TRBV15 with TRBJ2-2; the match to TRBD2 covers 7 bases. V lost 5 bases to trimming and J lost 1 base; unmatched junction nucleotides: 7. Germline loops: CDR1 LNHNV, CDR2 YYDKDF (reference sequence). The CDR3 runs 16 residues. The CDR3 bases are TGTGCCACCAGCTTCAGCGGGGCGTTGAACACCGGGGAGCTGTTTTTT. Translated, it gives CATSFSGALNTGELFF.

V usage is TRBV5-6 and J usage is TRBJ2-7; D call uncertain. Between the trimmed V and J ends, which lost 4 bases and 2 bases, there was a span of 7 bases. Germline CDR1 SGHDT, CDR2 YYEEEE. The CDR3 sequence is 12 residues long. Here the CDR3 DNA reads TGTGCCAGCAGCCAAGGAGCCTACGAGCAGTACTTC. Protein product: CASSQGAYEQYF.

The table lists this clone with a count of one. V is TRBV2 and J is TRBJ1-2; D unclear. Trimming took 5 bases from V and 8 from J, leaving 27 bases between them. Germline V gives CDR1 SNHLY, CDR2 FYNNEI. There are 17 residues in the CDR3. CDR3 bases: TGTGCCAGCAGTCAGGTGGCAGCCCCCGGTGGGTTGGGCGGCTACACCTTC. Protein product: CASSQVAAPGGLGGYTF.

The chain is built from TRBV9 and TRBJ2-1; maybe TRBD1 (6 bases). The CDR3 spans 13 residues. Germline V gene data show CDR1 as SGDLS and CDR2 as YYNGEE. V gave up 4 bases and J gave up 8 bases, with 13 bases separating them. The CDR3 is CASSYKQGHEQFF. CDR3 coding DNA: TGTGCCAGCAGCTATAAGCAGGGGCATGAGCAGTTCTTC. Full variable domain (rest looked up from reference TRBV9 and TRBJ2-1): DSGVTQTPKHLITATGQRVTLRCSPRSGDLSVYWYQQSLDQGLQFLIQYYNGEERAKGNILERFSAQQFPDLHSELNLSSLELGDSALYFCASSYKQGHEQFFGPGTRLTVL.

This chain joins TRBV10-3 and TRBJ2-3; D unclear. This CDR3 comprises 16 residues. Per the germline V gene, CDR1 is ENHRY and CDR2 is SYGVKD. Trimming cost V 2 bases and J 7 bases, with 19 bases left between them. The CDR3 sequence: CAISEPVVFPKNTQYF. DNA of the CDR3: TGTGCCATCAGTGAGCCGGTCGTATTCCCCAAGAATACGCAGTATTTT.

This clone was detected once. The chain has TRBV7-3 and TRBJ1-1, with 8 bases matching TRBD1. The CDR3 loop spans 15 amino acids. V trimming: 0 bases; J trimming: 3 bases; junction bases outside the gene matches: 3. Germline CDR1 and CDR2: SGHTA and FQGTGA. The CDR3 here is CASSLTRGRYTEAFF. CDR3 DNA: TGTGCCAGCAGCTTAACCAGGGGGCGATACACTGAAGCTTTCTTT.

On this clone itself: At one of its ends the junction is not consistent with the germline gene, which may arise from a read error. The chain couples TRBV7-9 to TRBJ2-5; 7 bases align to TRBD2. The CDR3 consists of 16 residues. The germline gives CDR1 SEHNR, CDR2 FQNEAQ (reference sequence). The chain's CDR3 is CSSSSYLGGGQETQYF. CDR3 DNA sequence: TGTTCCAGCAGCTCTTACCTCGGGGGAGGGCAAGAGACCCAGTACTTC.

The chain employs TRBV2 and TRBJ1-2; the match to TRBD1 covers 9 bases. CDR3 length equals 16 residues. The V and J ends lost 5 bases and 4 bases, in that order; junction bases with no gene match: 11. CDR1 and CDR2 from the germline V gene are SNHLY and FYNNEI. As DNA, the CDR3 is TGTGCCAGCAGTAGTCCCGGGACAGGGATCGGCTATGGCTACACCTTC. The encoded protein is CASSSPGTGIGYGYTF.

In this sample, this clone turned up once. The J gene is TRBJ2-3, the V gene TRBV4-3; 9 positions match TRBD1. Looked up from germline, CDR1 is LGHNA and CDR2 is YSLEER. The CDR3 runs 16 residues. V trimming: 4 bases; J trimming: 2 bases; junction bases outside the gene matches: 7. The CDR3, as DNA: TGCGCCAGCAGCCGAACGGACAGGGGCTTCACAGATACGCAGTATTTT. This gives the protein CASSRTDRGFTDTQYF.

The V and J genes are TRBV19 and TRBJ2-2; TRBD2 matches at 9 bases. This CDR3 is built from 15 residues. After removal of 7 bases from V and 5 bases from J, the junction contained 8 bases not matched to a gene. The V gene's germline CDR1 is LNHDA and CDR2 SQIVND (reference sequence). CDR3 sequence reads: CASTAGGAGTGELFF. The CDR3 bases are TGTGCCAGTACTGCGGGGGGGGCAGGGACCGGGGAGCTGTTTTTT.

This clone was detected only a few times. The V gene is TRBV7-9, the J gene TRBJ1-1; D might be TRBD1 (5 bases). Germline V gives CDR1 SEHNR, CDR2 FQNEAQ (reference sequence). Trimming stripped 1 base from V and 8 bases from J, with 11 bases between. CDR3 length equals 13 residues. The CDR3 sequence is CASSLDGGAEAFF. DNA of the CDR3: TGTGCCAGCAGCTTAGACGGGGGAGCCGAAGCTTTCTTT.

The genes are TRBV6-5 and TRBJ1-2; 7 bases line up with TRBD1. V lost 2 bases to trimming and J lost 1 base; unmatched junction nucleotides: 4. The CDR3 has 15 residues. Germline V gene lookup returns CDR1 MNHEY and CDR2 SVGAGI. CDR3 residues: CASSYAGGGNYGYTF. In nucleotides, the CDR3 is TGTGCCAGCAGTTACGCAGGGGGAGGTAACTATGGCTACACCTTC.

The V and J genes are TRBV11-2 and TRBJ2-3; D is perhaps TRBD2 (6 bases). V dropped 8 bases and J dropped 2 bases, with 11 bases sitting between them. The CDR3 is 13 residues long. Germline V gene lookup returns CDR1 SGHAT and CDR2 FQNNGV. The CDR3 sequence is CASGGVHTDTQYF. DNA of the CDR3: TGTGCCAGCGGCGGGGTCCACACAGATACGCAGTATTTT.

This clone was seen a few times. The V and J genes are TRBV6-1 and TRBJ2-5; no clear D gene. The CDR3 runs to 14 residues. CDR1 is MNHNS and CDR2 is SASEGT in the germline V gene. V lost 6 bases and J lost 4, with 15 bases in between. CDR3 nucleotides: TGTGCCAGCAGGGGTATGGGTCGCGGAGAGACCCAGTACTTC. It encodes CASRGMGRGETQYF.

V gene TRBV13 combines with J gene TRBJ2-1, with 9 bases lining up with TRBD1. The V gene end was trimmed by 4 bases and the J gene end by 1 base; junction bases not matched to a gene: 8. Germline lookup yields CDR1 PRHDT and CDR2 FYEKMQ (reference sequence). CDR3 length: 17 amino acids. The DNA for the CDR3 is TGTGCCAGCAGCTCTCTCTGGGACAGGGAATCCTACAATGAGCAGTTCTTC. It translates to CASSSLWDRESYNEQFF.

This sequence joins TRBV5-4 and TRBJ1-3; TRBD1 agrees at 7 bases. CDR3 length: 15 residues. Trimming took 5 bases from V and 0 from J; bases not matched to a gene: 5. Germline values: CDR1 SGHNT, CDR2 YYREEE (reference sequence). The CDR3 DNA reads TGTGCCAGCAGTCGGGACAGTCTCTCTGGAAACACCATATATTTT. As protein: CASSRDSLSGNTIYF.

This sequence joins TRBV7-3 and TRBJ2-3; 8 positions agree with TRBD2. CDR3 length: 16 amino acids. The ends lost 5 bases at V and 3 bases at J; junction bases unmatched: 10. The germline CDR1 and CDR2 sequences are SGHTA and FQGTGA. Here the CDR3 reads CASSLDGGAGTDTQYF. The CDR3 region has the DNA TGTGCCAGCAGCCTGGACGGGGGGGCCGGGACAGATACGCAGTATTTT.

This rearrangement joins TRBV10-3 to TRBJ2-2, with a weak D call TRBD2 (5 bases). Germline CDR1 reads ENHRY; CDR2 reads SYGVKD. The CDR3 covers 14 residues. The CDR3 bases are TGTGCGACGAGGGCCATAACTGGGACCGGGGAGCTGTTTTTT. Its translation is CATRAITGTGELFF.

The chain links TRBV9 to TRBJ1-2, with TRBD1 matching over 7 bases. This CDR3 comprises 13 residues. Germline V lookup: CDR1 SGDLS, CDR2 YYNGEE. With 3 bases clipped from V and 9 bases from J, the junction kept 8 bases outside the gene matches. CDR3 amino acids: CASSDQGGNSYTF. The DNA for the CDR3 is TGTGCCAGCAGCGATCAGGGGGGTAATAGCTACACCTTC.

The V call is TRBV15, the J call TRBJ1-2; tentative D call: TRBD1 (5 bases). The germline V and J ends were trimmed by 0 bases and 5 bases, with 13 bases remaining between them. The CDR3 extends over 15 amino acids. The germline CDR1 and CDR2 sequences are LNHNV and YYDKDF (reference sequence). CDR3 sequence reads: CATSRDLGGDYGYTF. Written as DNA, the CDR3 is TGTGCCACCAGCAGAGATCTGGGAGGGGATTATGGCTACACCTTC.